This section outlines one T cell receptor (beta chain) sequence together with its context. Its antigen is undetermined. This sample is drawn from a study of identifying expanded T cells in peripheral blood. The CDR3 totals 15 residues. Germline V lookup: CDR1 SGHNT, CDR2 YYREEE (reference sequence). Trimming took 4 bases from V and 8 from J; bases not matched to a gene: 9. Points from the study as a whole: Differentially abundant clones: about 1.2 between replicates, 16.4 at approximately 13 days, less than 25 at four. Variance in clone template counts between approximately two-week samples significantly increased with total template count across all healthy donors.

Profiling relied on immunoSEQ multiplex PCR, and the TCRdb table lists in-frame clones only, not all of them. Found here are more than 90,000 clones, around nine tenths of them singletons; the top ten hold about a sixth. The source material was blood. The chain is built from TRBV5-4 and TRBJ2-1; 10 bases are a match to TRBD2. The receptor's source is a person aged 18 to 70 in good health. The chain's CDR3 is CASSAPGLAIDEQFF. The CDR3 nucleotides read TGTGCCAGCAGCGCACCGGGACTAGCGATCGATGAGCAGTTCTTC.